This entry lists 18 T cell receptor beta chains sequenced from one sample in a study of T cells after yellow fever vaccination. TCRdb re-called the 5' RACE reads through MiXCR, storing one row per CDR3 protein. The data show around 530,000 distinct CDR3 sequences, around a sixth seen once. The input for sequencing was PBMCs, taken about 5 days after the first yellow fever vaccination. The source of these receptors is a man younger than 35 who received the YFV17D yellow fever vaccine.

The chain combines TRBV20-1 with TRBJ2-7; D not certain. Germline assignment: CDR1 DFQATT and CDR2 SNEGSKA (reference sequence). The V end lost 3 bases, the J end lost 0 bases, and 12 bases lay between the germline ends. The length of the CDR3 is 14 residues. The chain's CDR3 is CSARSTVSSYEQYF. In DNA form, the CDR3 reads TGCAGTGCTAGGAGCACCGTAAGCTCCTACGAGCAGTACTTC.

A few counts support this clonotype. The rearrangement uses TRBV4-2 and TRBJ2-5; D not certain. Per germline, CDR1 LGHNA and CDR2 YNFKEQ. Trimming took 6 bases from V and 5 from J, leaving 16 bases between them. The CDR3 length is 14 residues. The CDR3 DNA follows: TGTGCCAGCAGGCCGAAAAATAATAGGGAGACCCAGTACTTC. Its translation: CASRPKNNRETQYF.

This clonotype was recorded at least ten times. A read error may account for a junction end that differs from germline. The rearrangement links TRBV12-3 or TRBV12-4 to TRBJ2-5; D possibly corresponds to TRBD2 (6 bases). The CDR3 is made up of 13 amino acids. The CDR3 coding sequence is TGCGCCAGCAGCTCGGGGGTGAAGGAGACCCAGTACTTC. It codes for CASSSGVKETQYF.

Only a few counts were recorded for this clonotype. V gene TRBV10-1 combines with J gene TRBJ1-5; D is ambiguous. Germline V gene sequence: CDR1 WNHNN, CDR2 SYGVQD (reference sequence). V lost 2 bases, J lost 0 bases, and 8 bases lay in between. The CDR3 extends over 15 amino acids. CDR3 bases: TGCGCCAGCAGTGAGCAGCATTATAGCAATCAGCCCCAGCATTTT. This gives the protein CASSEQHYSNQPQHF.

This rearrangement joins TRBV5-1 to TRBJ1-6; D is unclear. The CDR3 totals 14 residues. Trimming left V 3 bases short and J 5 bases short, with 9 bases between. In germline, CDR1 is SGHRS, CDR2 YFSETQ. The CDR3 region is CASSSDGNNSPLHF. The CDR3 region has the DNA TGCGCCAGCAGCTCTGACGGGAATAATTCACCCCTCCACTTT.

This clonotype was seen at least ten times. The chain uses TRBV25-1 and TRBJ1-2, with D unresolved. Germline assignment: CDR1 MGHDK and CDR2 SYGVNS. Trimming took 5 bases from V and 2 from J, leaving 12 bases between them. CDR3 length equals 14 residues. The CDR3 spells CASSPRWENYGYTF. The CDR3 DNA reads TGTGCCAGCAGTCCTAGATGGGAAAACTATGGCTACACCTTC.

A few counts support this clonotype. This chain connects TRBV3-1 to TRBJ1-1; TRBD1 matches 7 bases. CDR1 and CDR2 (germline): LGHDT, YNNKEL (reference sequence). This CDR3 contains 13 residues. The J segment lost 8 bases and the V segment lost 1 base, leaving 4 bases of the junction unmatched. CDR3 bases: TGTGCCAGCAGCCAAGGGACAGGCCTCGAAGCTTTCTTT. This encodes CASSQGTGLEAFF.

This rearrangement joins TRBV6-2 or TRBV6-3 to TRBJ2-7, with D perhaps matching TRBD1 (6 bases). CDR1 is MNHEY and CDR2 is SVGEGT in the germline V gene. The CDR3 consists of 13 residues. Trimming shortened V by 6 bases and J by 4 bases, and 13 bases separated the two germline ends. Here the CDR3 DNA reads TGTGCCAGCAGCAACAGGGAGACTTACGAGCAGTACGTC. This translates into CASSNRETYEQYV.

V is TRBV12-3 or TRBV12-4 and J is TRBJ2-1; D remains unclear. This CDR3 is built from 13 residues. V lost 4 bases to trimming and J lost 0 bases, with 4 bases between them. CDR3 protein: CASSYISYNEQFF. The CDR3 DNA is TGTGCCAGCAGTTACATCTCCTACAATGAGCAGTTCTTC.

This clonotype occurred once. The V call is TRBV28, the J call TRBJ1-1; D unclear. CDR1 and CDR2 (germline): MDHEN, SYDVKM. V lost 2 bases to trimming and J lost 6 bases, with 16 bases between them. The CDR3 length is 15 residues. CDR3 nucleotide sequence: TGTGCCAGCAGTTTAGCCCACGGTAAGGGTTCTGAAGCTTTCTTT. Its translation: CASSLAHGKGSEAFF. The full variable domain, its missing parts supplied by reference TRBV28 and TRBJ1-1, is DVKVTQSSRYLVKRTGEKVFLECVQDMDHENMFWYRQDPGLGLRLIYFSYDVKMKEKGDIPEGYSVSREKKERFSLILESASTNQTSMYLCASSLAHGKGSEAFFGQGTRLTVV.

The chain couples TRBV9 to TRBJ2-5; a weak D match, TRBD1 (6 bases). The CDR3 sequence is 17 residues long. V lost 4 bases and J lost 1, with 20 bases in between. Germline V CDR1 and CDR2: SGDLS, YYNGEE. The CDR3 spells CASSLMTGPTGQETQYF. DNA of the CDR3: TGTGCCAGCAGCTTAATGACAGGCCCGACCGGCCAAGAGACCCAGTACTTC.

The CDR3 sequence: CASSLKQSADTQYF. CDR3 sequence (DNA): TGTGCCAGCAGCTTAAAGCAGTCGGCAGATACGCAGTATTTT. The chain recombines TRBV7-8 with TRBJ2-3; unclear D gene. CDR3 length: 14 amino acids. Looked up from germline, CDR1 is SGHVS and CDR2 is FQNEAQ. V was cut by 2 bases and J by 4 bases, with 10 bases left in between.

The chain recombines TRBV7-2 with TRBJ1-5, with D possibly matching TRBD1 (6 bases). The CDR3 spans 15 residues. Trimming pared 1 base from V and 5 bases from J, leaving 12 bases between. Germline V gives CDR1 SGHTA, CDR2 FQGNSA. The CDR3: CASSLEGGRDQPQHF. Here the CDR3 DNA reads TGTGCCAGCAGCTTAGAGGGGGGGCGAGATCAGCCCCAGCATTTT.

In DNA, the CDR3 is TGCGCCAGCAGCCCGGGGACAGGGGGGTCCGAGCAGTACTTC. This translates into CASSPGTGGSEQYF. V usage is TRBV4-3 and J usage is TRBJ2-7; 11 nucleotides line up with TRBD1. The V segment lost 4 bases and the J segment 6 bases; nucleotides outside the gene matches: 5. This CDR3 spans 14 amino acids. The germline CDR1 and CDR2 sequences are LGHNA and YSLEER.

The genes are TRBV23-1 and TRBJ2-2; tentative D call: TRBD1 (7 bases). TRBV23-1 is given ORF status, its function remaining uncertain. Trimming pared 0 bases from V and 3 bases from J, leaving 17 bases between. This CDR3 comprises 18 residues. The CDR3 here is CASSQSRQGGFHTGELFF. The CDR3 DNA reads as TGCGCCAGCAGTCAATCGAGACAGGGAGGTTTCCACACCGGGGAGCTGTTTTTT.

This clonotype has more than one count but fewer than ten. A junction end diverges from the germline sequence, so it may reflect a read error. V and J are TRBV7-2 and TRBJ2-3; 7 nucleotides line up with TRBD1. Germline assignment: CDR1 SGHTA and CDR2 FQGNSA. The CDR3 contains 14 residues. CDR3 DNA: TGTGCCAGCAACTTACAGGGGTTCACAGATACGCAGTATTTT. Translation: CASNLQGFTDTQYF.

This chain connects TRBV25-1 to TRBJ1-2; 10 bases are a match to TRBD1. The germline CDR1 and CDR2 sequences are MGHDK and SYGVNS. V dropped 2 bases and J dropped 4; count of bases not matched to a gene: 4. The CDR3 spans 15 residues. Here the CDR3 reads CASSERGQGIYGYTF. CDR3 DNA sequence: TGTGCCAGCAGTGAAAGGGGACAGGGGATCTATGGCTACACCTTC.

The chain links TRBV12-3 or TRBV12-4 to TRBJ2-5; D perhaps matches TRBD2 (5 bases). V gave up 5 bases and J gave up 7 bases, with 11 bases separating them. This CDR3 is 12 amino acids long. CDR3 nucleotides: TGTGCCAGCAGTGCCGCCCGGGGGACCCAGTACTTC. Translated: CASSAARGTQYF.